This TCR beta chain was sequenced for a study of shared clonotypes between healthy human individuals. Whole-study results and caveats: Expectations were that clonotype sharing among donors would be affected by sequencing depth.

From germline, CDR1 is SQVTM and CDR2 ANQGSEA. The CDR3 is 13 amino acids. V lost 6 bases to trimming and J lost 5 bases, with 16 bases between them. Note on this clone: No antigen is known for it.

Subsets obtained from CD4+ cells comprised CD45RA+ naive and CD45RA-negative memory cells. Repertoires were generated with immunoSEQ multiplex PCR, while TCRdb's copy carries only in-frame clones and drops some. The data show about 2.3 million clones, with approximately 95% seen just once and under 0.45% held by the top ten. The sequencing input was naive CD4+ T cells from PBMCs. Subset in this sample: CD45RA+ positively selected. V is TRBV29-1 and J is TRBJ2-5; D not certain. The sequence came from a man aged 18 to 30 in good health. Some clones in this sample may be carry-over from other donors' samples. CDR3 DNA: TGCAGCGTGGTCTACAGCCTTGGTGAGACCCAGTACTTC. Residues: CSVVYSLGETQYF.